Presented here are 11 T cell receptor beta chains from one specimen sequenced in a study of persistence of HIV-infected CD4 T cells. This was the immunoSEQ version 4 assay in survey mode. Produced via immunoSEQ multiplex PCR; TCRdb's table is partial and in-frame only. The sample carries 25,000 to 30,000 clones, roughly 78% recorded once. No cognate antigen is known for these TCRs. The stimulus was lysate of CMV-infected fibroblasts, about 10 ug/mL. Sorted nonresponding memory CD4+ T cells were CD40L-negative, CD69-negative, CD45RO-high. The sample here was CD4+ T cells sorted from PBMCs after 18-hour stimulation, taken from a patient who received antiretroviral therapy. These receptors originate from an adult woman with HIV who was CMV-seropositive.

The chain uses TRBV6-2 or TRBV6-3 and TRBJ1-2, with D uncertain. CDR3 length: 14 amino acids. CDR1 is MNHEY, CDR2 SVGEGT, per germline. Trimming shortened V by 4 bases and J by 8 bases, and 17 bases separated the two germline ends. CDR3 region: CASSSSGKARGYTF. As DNA, the CDR3 is TGTGCCAGCAGTTCTTCCGGGAAGGCTCGGGGCTACACCTTC.

This sequence joins TRBV5-1 and TRBJ1-2; tentatively, D is TRBD1 (5 bases). The CDR3 has 14 amino acids. Germline V CDR1 and CDR2: SGHRS, YFSETQ. The germline V and J ends were trimmed by 0 bases and 6 bases, with 12 bases remaining between them. The CDR3 sequence is CASSLAGGMHGYTF. DNA of the CDR3: TGCGCCAGCAGCTTGGCCGGGGGGATGCATGGCTACACCTTC. The full variable domain, its missing parts supplied by reference TRBV5-1 and TRBJ1-2, is KAGVTQTPRYLIKTRGQQVTLSCSPISGHRSVSWYQQTPGQGLQFLFEYFSETQRNKGNFPGRFSGRQFSNSRSEMNVSTLELGDSALYLCASSLAGGMHGYTFGSGTRLTVV.

This clone was observed a single time. The gene calls are TRBV15 and TRBJ2-1; D not certain. This CDR3 region has 14 residues. Trimming removed 5 bases at V and 1 base at J, with 9 bases between. Per germline, CDR1 LNHNV and CDR2 YYDKDF (reference sequence). The CDR3 bases are TGTGCCACCAGCCCTAGTCGGTCCTACAATGAGCAGTTCTTC. Translation gives CATSPSRSYNEQFF.

This clone came up once. The chain links TRBV3-1 (or the pseudogene TRBV3-2) to TRBJ2-2; a weak D match, TRBD2 (6 bases). The V end lost 2 bases, the J end lost 7 bases, and 11 bases lay between the germline ends. This CDR3 region has 14 residues. From germline, CDR1 is LGHDT and CDR2 YNNKEL (reference sequence). The CDR3: CASSQSPGSGELFF. In DNA form, the CDR3 reads TGTGCCAGCAGCCAATCCCCCGGGAGCGGGGAGCTGTTTTTT.

The chain recombines TRBV29-1 with TRBJ2-3; 7 bases line up with TRBD1. This CDR3 comprises 13 residues. Per germline, CDR1 SQVTM and CDR2 ANQGSEA. V shed 5 bases, J shed 1 base, and the junction held 3 bases outside the gene matches. CDR3 sequence (DNA): TGCAGCGTTCGGCAGGGGGGCACAGATACGCAGTATTTT. This translates into CSVRQGGTDTQYF.

The genes are TRBV6-5 and TRBJ2-7, with a weak D call TRBD2 (5 bases). Germline CDR1 and CDR2: MNHEY and SVGAGI. V was shortened by 8 bases and J by 2 bases, with 10 bases between the two germline ends. CDR3 length: 12 amino acids. In DNA, the CDR3 is TGTGCCAGCCGGGGTAGGGCCTACGAGCAGTACTTC. It yields the protein CASRGRAYEQYF.

The chain joins TRBV4-1 to TRBJ1-2; D not resolved. The CDR3 totals 16 residues. The germline V gene has CDR1 MGHRA and CDR2 YSYEKL. V lost 1 base to trimming and J lost 4 bases, with 16 bases between them. The CDR3 spells CASSQGYSRGIYGYTF. The CDR3 DNA follows: TGCGCCAGCAGCCAAGGTTACTCTAGAGGGATCTATGGCTACACCTTC.

The chain recombines TRBV5-1 with TRBJ2-5, with 9 bases aligning to TRBD1. CDR3 size: 16 residues. The V gene end was trimmed by 3 bases and the J gene end by 1 base; junction bases not matched to a gene: 7. Germline CDR1 reads SGHRS; CDR2 reads YFSETQ. In nucleotides, the CDR3 is TGCGCCAGCAGCTCTACGAGACAGGGGGTCCAAGAGACCCAGTACTTC. It is translated as CASSSTRQGVQETQYF.

The chain recombines TRBV4-1 with TRBJ1-2; D is ambiguous. CDR1 MGHRA and CDR2 YSYEKL come from the germline V gene. The CDR3 contains 14 residues. Trimming cost V 5 bases and J 0 bases, with 10 bases left between them. CDR3 bases: TGCGCCAGCAGCTTACCCGGGACTAACTATGGCTACACCTTC. Translating it yields CASSLPGTNYGYTF.

This clone was seen more than once but under ten times. The rearrangement joins TRBV29-1 to TRBJ1-1; no firm D call. Trimming pared 7 bases from V and 2 bases from J, leaving 11 bases between. Germline CDR1 is SQVTM and CDR2 is ANQGSEA. The CDR3 is made up of 12 amino acids. In DNA, the CDR3 is TGCAGCGCTTACTACGGAAACACTGAAGCTTTCTTT. Translated, it gives CSAYYGNTEAFF. Full variable domain (missing parts from reference TRBV29-1 and TRBJ1-1): SAVISQKPSRDICQRGTSLTIQCQVDSQVTMMFWYRQQPGQSLTLIATANQGSEATYESGFVIDKFPISRPNLTFSTLTVSNMSPEDSSIYLCSAYYGNTEAFFGQGTRLTVV.

The V and J genes are TRBV6-1 and TRBJ1-2; D is undetermined. Germline V gives CDR1 MNHNS, CDR2 SASEGT. The CDR3 is made up of 17 amino acids. Trimming stripped 1 base from V and 4 bases from J, with 19 bases between. The CDR3 here is CASSEDGSKAGVYGYTF. CDR3 nucleotides: TGTGCCAGCAGTGAAGATGGTAGTAAGGCAGGTGTCTATGGCTACACCTTC.